What follows are 22 T cell receptor beta chains derived from one specimen sequenced in a study of blood T cell repertoires in COVID-19. Measured with immunoSEQ multiplex PCR; TCRdb has only the in-frame clones, and not every one. The sample contains around 180,000 clones, roughly four fifths of which appear only once. Specimen: peripheral blood. The receptors stem from a human donor in a cohort sampled during active COVID-19.

Regarding this clone: No DNA is shown, since the ends of the CDR3 on it are uncertain; the CDR3 is the one TCRdb lists. The chain is built from TRBV5-4 and TRBJ2-3; TRBD2, the D gene given by the table, was not confirmed from the DNA. Per germline, CDR1 SGHNT and CDR2 YYREEE (reference sequence). Counting both end residues, the CDR3 totals 15 amino acids. The CDR3 here is CASSRRAGGTDTQYF.

The chain carries TRBV6-6 and TRBJ1-1; 8 bases line up with TRBD1. V was pared by 6 bases and J by 3 bases, with 12 bases of the junction left unmatched. The CDR3 is 16 residues long. In germline, CDR1 is MNHNY, CDR2 SVGAGI (reference sequence). CDR3 nucleotides: TGTGCCAGCAGGCAACTTTTCAGGGGGCGCGACACTGAAGCTTTCTTT. It translates to CASRQLFRGRDTEAFF.

This clone was seen only once. The genes are TRBV5-4 and TRBJ1-2; D is perhaps TRBD1 (5 bases). Trimming shortened V by 5 bases and J by 2 bases, and 16 bases separated the two germline ends. Germline loops: CDR1 SGHNT, CDR2 YYREEE (reference sequence). This CDR3 region has 15 residues. The CDR3 nucleotides are TGTGCCAGCAGTCCCGGGCGGGGGGTCAACTATGGCTACACCTTC. Translating gives CASSPGRGVNYGYTF.

The chain joins TRBV30 to TRBJ2-7; 9 positions match TRBD1. CDR1 and CDR2 from the germline V gene are GTSNPN and SVGIG (reference sequence). V lost 1 base, J lost 3 bases, and 7 bases stayed unmatched. CDR3 length: 15 amino acids. The CDR3, as DNA: TGTGCCTGGAGTGGGGACAGGGCGGCCCTCTACGAGCAGTACTTC. This translates into CAWSGDRAALYEQYF.

The V and J genes are TRBV7-9 and TRBJ1-1; D remains ambiguous. The germline V and J ends were trimmed by 5 bases and 8 bases, with 15 bases remaining between them. Germline loops: CDR1 SEHNR, CDR2 FQNEAQ (reference sequence). This CDR3 spans 13 amino acids. This chain's CDR3 is CASSPGSGIEAFF. The CDR3 DNA is TGTGCCAGCAGCCCGGGCAGCGGGATCGAAGCTTTCTTT.

The chain couples TRBV2 to TRBJ1-2; 9 bases map to TRBD1. Losses at the gene ends were 3 bases for V and 1 base for J; bases not matched to a gene: 3. Germline loops: CDR1 SNHLY, CDR2 FYNNEI. The CDR3 contains 15 residues. The CDR3 coding sequence is TGTGCCAGCAGTGAGTGGACAGGGGTTAACTATGGCTACACCTTC. It encodes CASSEWTGVNYGYTF.

The chain employs TRBV13 and TRBJ1-4; possible D gene TRBD1, 6 bases. Trimming removed 2 bases at V and 8 bases at J, with 15 bases between. CDR1 and CDR2 (germline): PRHDT, FYEKMQ (reference sequence). The CDR3 length is 15 residues. The CDR3 region is CASSLQRGTPEKLFF. The CDR3, as DNA: TGTGCCAGCAGCTTACAAAGGGGGACCCCGGAAAAACTGTTTTTT. Based on the CDR3 plus reference TRBV13 and TRBJ1-4, the full variable domain is AAGVIQSPRHLIKEKRETATLKCYPIPRHDTVYWYQQGPGQDPQFLISFYEKMQSDKGSIPDRFSAQQFSDYHSELNMSSLELGDSALYFCASSLQRGTPEKLFFGSGTQLSVL.

This rearrangement joins TRBV7-8 to TRBJ2-7; 8 bases are a match to TRBD1. This CDR3 comprises 14 residues. With 4 bases clipped from V and 5 bases from J, the junction kept 7 bases outside the gene matches. The germline gives CDR1 SGHVS, CDR2 FQNEAQ. CDR3 coding DNA: TGTGCCAGCAGCTCAGGGACAGGAAGGAACGAGCAGTACTTC. It translates to CASSSGTGRNEQYF. Based on the CDR3 plus reference TRBV7-8 and TRBJ2-7, the full variable domain is GAGVSQSPRYKVAKRGQDVALRCDPISGHVSLFWYQQALGQGPEFLTYFQNEAQLDKSGLPSDRFFAERPEGSVSTLKIQRTQQEDSAVYLCASSSGTGRNEQYFGPGTRLTVT.

The chain couples TRBV6-5 to TRBJ1-1; 9 bases are a match to TRBD1. V dropped 7 bases and J dropped 4; count of bases not matched to a gene: 4. This CDR3 contains 13 residues. Germline-derived CDR1 and CDR2 are MNHEY and SVGAGI. CDR3 coding DNA: TGTGCCAGCACCCCGACAGGGGGCACTGAAGCTTTCTTT. Protein product: CASTPTGGTEAFF.

The chain joins TRBV9 to TRBJ2-1; 8 nucleotides match TRBD2. Germline CDR1 SGDLS, CDR2 YYNGEE. Trimming cost V 5 bases and J 1 base; bases outside gene matches: 8. The CDR3 is 16 amino acids. CDR3 region: CASSPTGGGSYNEQFF. The CDR3 bases are TGTGCCAGCAGTCCCACCGGCGGGGGGTCCTACAATGAGCAGTTCTTC.

The rearrangement uses TRBV5-1 and TRBJ2-2; possibly TRBD2 for D (7 bases). V was pared by 2 bases and J by 9 bases, with 17 bases between. Germline V gene lookup returns CDR1 SGHRS and CDR2 YFSETQ. This CDR3 has 15 residues. The CDR3 DNA reads as TGCGCCAGCAGCTTCTCCTCGGGGGGCCCTAGGGAGCTGTTTTTT. As protein: CASSFSSGGPRELFF.

The V call is TRBV6-4, the J call TRBJ2-1; the D gene is possibly TRBD1 (5 bases). CDR3 length equals 13 residues. V was shortened by 2 bases and J by 10 bases, with 12 bases between the two germline ends. Germline V gene sequence: CDR1 MRHNA, CDR2 SNTAGT. The CDR3 bases are TGTGCCAGCAGTGACAATGGGGCGACGGAGCAGTTCTTC. Amino acids: CASSDNGATEQFF.

The chain recombines TRBV9 with TRBJ1-6, with 7 bases fitting TRBD1. The CDR3 totals 13 residues. Germline-derived CDR1 and CDR2 are SGDLS and YYNGEE. V shed 4 bases and J 10 bases; nucleotides not matched to a gene: 5. The CDR3 sequence: CASSPGTDSPLHF. The CDR3 nucleotides are TGTGCCAGCAGCCCAGGGACAGACTCACCCCTCCACTTT.

This sequence joins TRBV6-2 or TRBV6-3 and TRBJ1-4, with D tentatively TRBD1 (6 bases). Deletions cut 2 bases from V and 0 bases from J, with 10 bases between. Germline CDR1 is MNHEY and CDR2 is SVGEGT. The CDR3 has 16 amino acids. DNA for the CDR3: TGTGCCAGCAGTTACGGGACACTTGCAACTAATGAAAAACTGTTTTTT. This translates into CASSYGTLATNEKLFF.

The rearrangement uses TRBV4-1 and TRBJ1-1; D not resolved. V lost 1 base and J lost 11, with 14 bases in between. Germline CDR1 and CDR2: MGHRA and YSYEKL. This CDR3 is built from 13 residues. CDR3 in amino acids: CASSQVVAGRAFF. The DNA for the CDR3 is TGCGCCAGCAGCCAAGTTGTTGCTGGGAGGGCTTTCTTT.

The chain links TRBV9 to TRBJ1-3, with 8 bases identical to TRBD1. Germline CDR1 and CDR2: SGDLS and YYNGEE. CDR3 size: 13 residues. The ends lost 3 bases at V and 6 bases at J; junction bases unmatched: 2. CDR3 coding DNA: TGTGCCAGCAGCGCGGACAGGGTAAACACCATATATTTT. Residues: CASSADRVNTIYF.

The chain links TRBV9 to TRBJ2-7, with 8 bases fitting TRBD1. V dropped 4 bases and J dropped 4; count of bases not matched to a gene: 10. This CDR3 contains 15 residues. CDR1 SGDLS and CDR2 YYNGEE come from the germline V gene. This CDR3 is CASSTGQGVPYEQYF. CDR3 sequence (DNA): TGTGCCAGCAGCACCGGACAGGGAGTACCTTACGAGCAGTACTTC.

The rearrangement uses TRBV9 and TRBJ2-6; the match to TRBD2 covers 13 bases. Germline V gene lookup returns CDR1 SGDLS and CDR2 YYNGEE. Trimming took 1 base from V and 3 from J; bases not matched to a gene: 4. The CDR3 runs to 18 residues. The CDR3 bases are TGTGCCAGCAGCGTAACTAGCGGGGGGGCCTTTGGGGCCAACGTCCTGACTTTC. This gives the protein CASSVTSGGAFGANVLTF.

The chain links TRBV29-1 to TRBJ2-3, with TRBD1 matching over 8 bases. The germline CDR1 and CDR2 sequences are SQVTM and ANQGSEA. This CDR3 has 12 amino acids. The J segment lost 11 bases and the V segment lost 4 bases, leaving 8 bases of the junction unmatched. The CDR3 loop reads CSVVPGGYGQYF. CDR3 DNA sequence: TGCAGCGTTGTCCCAGGGGGCTATGGGCAGTATTTT.

The chain recombines TRBV7-9 with TRBJ2-7, with TRBD1 as a possible D gene (5 bases). Germline-derived CDR1 and CDR2 are SEHNR and FQNEAQ (reference sequence). The CDR3 runs to 13 residues. V lost 5 bases and J lost 3, with 11 bases in between. The CDR3 DNA reads as TGTGCCAGCAGCCTGACAGCCGACTACGAGCAGTACTTC. Residues: CASSLTADYEQYF.

This chain joins TRBV2 and TRBJ2-1; 7 nucleotides agree with TRBD1. Germline V CDR1 and CDR2: SNHLY, FYNNEI. After removal of 6 bases from V and 2 bases from J, the junction contained 7 bases not matched to a gene. The CDR3 totals 15 residues. The CDR3 sequence: CASSDGTDPYNEQFF. For the CDR3, the DNA is TGTGCCAGCAGCGACGGGACAGACCCCTACAATGAGCAGTTCTTC.

This rearrangement joins TRBV6-1 to TRBJ1-5, with a tentative D call TRBD1 (5 bases). V lost 1 base and J 6 bases, leaving 13 bases between the germline ends. Germline lookup yields CDR1 MNHNS and CDR2 SASEGT. The CDR3 runs to 15 residues. This CDR3 reads CASSEVRVKTQPQHF. The CDR3 bases are TGTGCCAGCAGTGAAGTCAGGGTCAAGACTCAGCCCCAGCATTTT.